These 25 T cell receptor beta chains were sequenced from one sample in a study of molecular identifiers for immune sequencing clone quantification. From the PCR reads, TCRdb called clonotypes with MiXCR, one entry per CDR3 protein. The sample includes 38,000 or so distinct CDR3 sequences, about 18% seen only once; the top ten take about 6.9%. The specimen sequenced was naive CD8+ T cells from blood, with Jurkat cell RNA spiked in. Stated subset: FACS-sorted CD8+CD4-CCR7+CD45RA+ naive T cells. Source of these receptors: a human donor in good health. Some libraries in this study had Jurkat cell RNA spiked in.

This clonotype was observed many times. The chain has TRBV11-1 and TRBJ2-3; D is unresolved. Germline CDR1 is SGHAT and CDR2 is FQDESV (reference sequence). Trimming pared 5 bases from V and 2 bases from J, leaving 11 bases between. This CDR3 has 14 residues. The CDR3 DNA reads TGTGCCAGCAGCGAACCATGGAACACAGATACGCAGTATTTT. Translating gives CASSEPWNTDTQYF.

This clonotype came up many times. This sequence joins TRBV12-3 or TRBV12-4 and TRBJ2-3, with D tentatively TRBD2 (6 bases). Trimming took off 4 bases at V and 0 bases at J, with 11 bases between the two ends. The CDR3 is made up of 15 amino acids. The DNA for the CDR3 is TGTGCCAGCAGTTCACTAGCTGCTAGCACAGATACGCAGTATTTT. Its translation: CASSSLAASTDTQYF.

Remarks on this clonotype: With a much larger clone just one base away, this may be a read error. V usage is TRBV20-1 and J usage is TRBJ1-4, with TRBD1 as a possible D gene (5 bases). V dropped 5 bases and J dropped 12 bases, with 22 bases sitting between them. This CDR3 contains 14 residues. Germline loops: CDR1 DFQATT, CDR2 SNEGSKA (reference sequence). The DNA for the CDR3 is TGCAGTGCTGGAAAACAGGCTCTTGGGTGGGAACTGTTTTTT. Its protein product is CSAGKQALGWELFF.

This clonotype has ten or more counts. This rearrangement joins TRBV7-8 to TRBJ2-5; 14 bases match TRBD2. This CDR3 has 15 amino acids. V was clipped by 5 bases and J by 3 bases; unmatched bases: 2. Germline V gives CDR1 SGHVS, CDR2 FQNEAQ. Here the CDR3 reads CASSQGLAGEETQYF. The CDR3 nucleotides read TGTGCCAGCAGCCAGGGACTAGCGGGGGAAGAGACCCAGTACTTC.

This clonotype occurred a few times. The chain recombines TRBV9 with TRBJ2-2; TRBD2 aligns across 7 bases. The V gene's germline CDR1 is SGDLS and CDR2 YYNGEE. The CDR3 has 15 amino acids. J was trimmed by 5 bases and V by 0 bases; bases with no gene match: 4. The CDR3 DNA reads TGTGCCAGCAGCGTAGAAGCGGGATCTACCGGGGAGCTGTTTTTT. This codes for CASSVEAGSTGELFF.

This clonotype appeared a few times. The chain uses TRBV29-1 and TRBJ2-3; the D call may be TRBD1 or TRBD2 (5 bases each). Germline V lookup: CDR1 SQVTM, CDR2 ANQGSEA. The CDR3 is 14 residues long. Trimming removed 1 base from V and 2 bases from J, with 10 bases in between. Here the CDR3 DNA reads TGCAGCGTTGAAGTCGGGACGTACACAGATACGCAGTATTTT. It encodes CSVEVGTYTDTQYF.

Of note for this clonotype: It may be a read error: a sequence one base away is much more abundant. The chain joins TRBV27 to TRBJ2-2; perhaps TRBD1 as D (5 bases). This CDR3 is 16 amino acids long. Looked up from germline, CDR1 is MNHEY and CDR2 is SMNVEV (reference sequence). V was pared by 4 bases and J by 1 base, with 13 bases between. The CDR3 loop reads CASSSSWQGNTGELFF. CDR3 bases: TGTGCCAGCAGTTCGTCGTGGCAGGGGAACACCGGGGAGCTGTTTTTT.

Ten or more counts support this clonotype. The chain recombines TRBV7-2 with TRBJ2-7; D gene ambiguous. This CDR3 is 13 amino acids long. Between the trimmed V and J ends, which lost 5 bases and 1 base, there was a span of 9 bases. The V gene's germline CDR1 is SGHTA and CDR2 FQGNSA. The CDR3 sequence is CASSPVASYEQYF. The CDR3 nucleotides read TGTGCCAGCAGCCCGGTGGCATCCTACGAGCAGTACTTC.

This clonotype was found many times. The chain recombines TRBV4-1 with TRBJ2-3, with D maybe TRBD2 (5 bases). V was clipped by 1 base and J by 1 base, with 6 bases between them. Per germline, CDR1 MGHRA and CDR2 YSYEKL. The CDR3 totals 14 residues. The CDR3 DNA sequence: TGCGCCAGCAGCCAAGCCGGGGGCACAGATACGCAGTATTTT. Translating it yields CASSQAGGTDTQYF.

This clonotype has at least ten counts. The chain couples TRBV10-1 to TRBJ2-3; weak D call: TRBD1 (5 bases). V shed 3 bases and J shed 3 bases, with 10 bases lying between them. CDR3 length equals 14 residues. Germline V lookup: CDR1 WNHNN, CDR2 SYGVQD (reference sequence). CDR3 residues: CASSDRDSTDTQYF. Written as DNA, the CDR3 is TGCGCCAGCAGTGACAGGGATTCGACAGATACGCAGTATTTT.

The table lists this clonotype with many counts. This sequence joins TRBV7-2 and TRBJ2-1; D ambiguous. The germline CDR1 and CDR2 sequences are SGHTA and FQGNSA. Trimming cost V 0 bases and J 5 bases, with 20 bases left between them. The CDR3 spans 18 residues. CDR3 DNA sequence: TGTGCCAGCAGCTTAGCTTGGGTATTTGCCCCCACCAACAATGAGCAGTTCTTC. Its protein product is CASSLAWVFAPTNNEQFF.

The chain recombines TRBV9 with TRBJ2-7, with TRBD2 matching 9 bases. CDR1 is SGDLS, CDR2 YYNGEE, per germline. With V trimmed by 0 bases and J by 6 bases, 4 bases remained unmatched. The CDR3 is 14 residues long. The CDR3 DNA reads as TGTGCCAGCAGCGTAGAGATAGCGGGAGTCGAGCAGTACTTC. Its protein product is CASSVEIAGVEQYF.

This clonotype was recorded many times. The chain employs TRBV7-8 and TRBJ2-5; 9 bases agree with TRBD2. The CDR3 is 15 amino acids. Looked up from germline, CDR1 is SGHVS and CDR2 is FQNEAQ. The V segment lost 5 bases and the J segment 2 bases; nucleotides outside the gene matches: 6. CDR3 bases: TGTGCCAGCAGCCTGACTAGCGGTTATCAAGAGACCCAGTACTTC. This encodes CASSLTSGYQETQYF.

This clonotype appeared many times. The rearrangement uses TRBV12-3 or TRBV12-4 and TRBJ2-7; possibly TRBD2 for D (6 bases). The CDR3 has 14 amino acids. V gave up 5 bases and J gave up 9 bases, with 20 bases separating them. CDR3 DNA sequence: TGTGCCAGCAGTGGGGAGGTGGCTGTTACGGTGCAGTACTTC. This encodes CASSGEVAVTVQYF.

In its sample, this clonotype was seen many times. The chain carries TRBV5-6 and TRBJ2-2, with D possibly matching TRBD1 (6 bases). The CDR3 consists of 16 residues. V dropped 4 bases and J dropped 4 bases, with 17 bases sitting between them. From germline, CDR1 is SGHDT and CDR2 YYEEEE. The DNA of the CDR3 is TGTGCCAGCAGCCCAGCTCTACAGGGTTTCACCGGGGAGCTGTTTTTT. This gives the protein CASSPALQGFTGELFF.

Ten or more counts support this clonotype. The V call is TRBV5-1, the J call TRBJ1-3, with TRBD1 identical over 7 bases. Germline lookup yields CDR1 SGHRS and CDR2 YFSETQ. There are 14 residues in the CDR3. The junction had 3 bases not matched to a gene; V was cut back by 4 bases and J by 2 bases. CDR3 in amino acids: CASSVTGTGNTIYF. CDR3 DNA: TGCGCCAGCAGCGTGACAGGGACTGGAAACACCATATATTTT.

In DNA form, the CDR3 reads TGCAGCGTTGAAGTTCCTAGGGACCTTACCTACGAGCAGTACTTC. Its translation is CSVEVPRDLTYEQYF. The chain links TRBV29-1 to TRBJ2-7; D may match TRBD1 or TRBD2 (5 bases each). In germline, CDR1 is SQVTM, CDR2 ANQGSEA. V shed 1 base and J shed 2 bases, with 15 bases lying between them. This CDR3 is 15 amino acids long.

This clonotype was found many times. The CDR3 protein is CASSLGAPVEQYF. CDR3 in DNA: TGTGCCAGCAGTTTAGGGGCGCCTGTCGAGCAGTACTTC. V is TRBV12-3 or TRBV12-4 and J is TRBJ2-7; no clear D gene. V lost 1 base and J lost 6, with 10 bases in between. This CDR3 has 13 residues.

This clonotype was observed many times. J is TRBJ1-1 and V is TRBV9, with D uncertain. The CDR3 has 13 amino acids. Germline V gene lookup returns CDR1 SGDLS and CDR2 YYNGEE. Trimming took 2 bases from V and 5 from J, leaving 10 bases between them. The CDR3 DNA reads TGTGCCAGCAGCGTGGGAGGGAGGACTGAAGCTTTCTTT. This translates into CASSVGGRTEAFF. Full variable domain (missing parts from reference TRBV9 and TRBJ1-1): DSGVTQTPKHLITATGQRVTLRCSPRSGDLSVYWYQQSLDQGLQFLIQYYNGEERAKGNILERFSAQQFPDLHSELNLSSLELGDSALYFCASSVGGRTEAFFGQGTRLTVV.

The chain links TRBV27 to TRBJ2-1; 8 bases line up with TRBD1. The germline CDR1 and CDR2 sequences are MNHEY and SMNVEV (reference sequence). After removal of 4 bases from V and 2 bases from J, the junction contained 1 base not matched to a gene. The CDR3 has 14 residues. CDR3 DNA: TGTGCCAGCAGTTCAGGGGGCGCCTACAATGAGCAGTTCTTC. Translation: CASSSGGAYNEQFF.

This clonotype was counted a few times. The chain couples TRBV4-3 to TRBJ2-1; 11 bases are a match to TRBD2. V dropped 6 bases and J dropped 9; count of bases not matched to a gene: 4. Germline V gives CDR1 LGHNA, CDR2 YSLEER. The CDR3 is made up of 13 amino acids. The CDR3 here is CASRLAGAVEQFF. For the CDR3, the DNA is TGCGCCAGCAGACTAGCGGGAGCGGTTGAGCAGTTCTTC.

In the case of this clonotype: This may be a read error: a much more frequent sequence differs by one nucleotide. The rearrangement uses TRBV6-1 and TRBJ1-4; maybe TRBD1 (6 bases). Germline-derived CDR1 and CDR2 are MNHNS and SASEGT. This CDR3 region has 13 residues. The CDR3 loop is CTSSEGGWRQGLF. Written as DNA, the CDR3 is TGTACCAGCAGTGAAGGCGGTTGGCGGCAGGGGCTTTTT.

Ten or more counts support this clonotype. This chain connects TRBV20-1 to TRBJ2-7, with D possibly called TRBD1 or TRBD2 (5 bases each). The germline gives CDR1 DFQATT, CDR2 SNEGSKA (reference sequence). The CDR3 runs 12 residues. Trimming took off 3 bases at V and 3 bases at J, with 9 bases between the two ends. In nucleotides, the CDR3 is TGCAGTGCTAGGAGGGGCAGCTACGAGCAGTACTTC. This sequence encodes CSARRGSYEQYF.

This clonotype was found many times. The J gene is TRBJ2-7, the V gene TRBV10-2; D not certain. Germline V CDR1 and CDR2: WSHSY, SAAADI. The V and J ends lost 4 bases and 4 bases respectively, with 5 bases between them. CDR3 size: 11 residues. The CDR3 region is CASSGGYEQYF. Written as DNA, the CDR3 is TGCGCCAGCAGTGGAGGTTACGAGCAGTACTTC.

This clonotype was detected ten times or more. The DNA of the CDR3 is TGTGCCAGCAGCCCTAGCGGCTCCTACGAGCAGTACTTC. Translation: CASSPSGSYEQYF. The V and J genes are TRBV7-9 and TRBJ2-7; 7 nucleotides match TRBD2. Per germline, CDR1 SEHNR and CDR2 FQNEAQ (reference sequence). The CDR3 contains 13 residues. The V and J ends lost 5 bases and 0 bases, in that order; junction bases with no gene match: 1.